This T cell receptor (beta chain) comes out of a study of blood T cell repertoires in COVID-19. Sequencing used immunoSEQ multiplex PCR; TCRdb keeps in-frame clones, though not all of them. The sample consists of about 200,000 clones, about 85% of them appearing once. The CDR3 consists of 12 residues. V was clipped by 5 bases and J by 3 bases, with 7 bases between them. The chain uses TRBV12-3 or TRBV12-4 and TRBJ1-2, with D uncertain. Sequencing input: peripheral blood. The clonotype comes from a woman older than 75 with acute or convalescent COVID-19. CDR3 sequence: CASSRQYYGYTF. The CDR3 DNA is TGTGCCAGCAGTCGCCAGTACTATGGCTACACCTTC.